The next 3 T cell receptor beta chains were all read from a single sample in a study of vaccination and CD4 T cells after COVID-19 (dated by TCRdb to 2022 to 2024). No cognate antigen is known for these TCRs. Interpreted using the paper, the treatment or condition label stands for: roughly 11-day PBMC culture with coronavirus spike peptide pools or control peptides (ViraFEST assay). Library preparation was by PCR. The instrument given in TCRdb is Illumina iSeq 100. DNA from cultured CD4+ T cells underwent TCR sequencing with the Oncomine TCR Beta short-read assay at the Johns Hopkins FTIC core. Using fastp at Q25 and MiXCR, TCRdb reprocessed the public reads and kept productive beta chains. Duplicate CDR3 protein sequences are folded into a single record with the most common DNA and genes. This sample lists approximately 14,000 distinct CDR3 sequences; 25% to 30% were detected once. The ten largest clones take up 7% to 10% of the sample.

Specimen: CD4+ T cells from blood, cultured in vitro. These receptors all come from a human donor who had recovered from COVID-19.

The chain links TRBV6-5 to TRBJ1-4; TRBD1 agrees at 11 bases. V lost 0 bases and J lost 10; bases outside the gene matches: 4. This CDR3 is 15 amino acids long. Per the germline V gene, CDR1 is MNHEY and CDR2 is SVGAGI. CDR3: CASSYSGTGGAKLFF. CDR3 bases: TGTGCCAGCAGTTACTCCGGGACAGGGGGGGCAAAACTGTTTTTT.

This clonotype was found a few times. The chain uses TRBV20-1 and TRBJ2-2, with 11 positions matching TRBD2. The CDR3 has 15 residues. V trimming: 6 bases; J trimming: 1 base; junction bases outside the gene matches: 4. Germline values: CDR1 DFQATT, CDR2 SNEGSKA (reference sequence). The CDR3 bases are TGCAGTGCAGGCGGACTAGCGGGGAACACCGGGGAGCTGTTTTTT. Translation gives CSAGGLAGNTGELFF.

The chain has TRBV19 and TRBJ2-3, with 7 bases matching TRBD1. The V and J ends lost 5 bases and 3 bases, in that order; junction bases with no gene match: 11. Germline assignment: CDR1 LNHDA and CDR2 SQIVND (reference sequence). The CDR3 sequence is 16 residues long. Here the CDR3 DNA reads TGTGCCAGTAGTCCATGGGGCAGGGGGAGTACAGATACGCAGTATTTT. Its translation: CASSPWGRGSTDTQYF.